Presented here are 10 T cell receptor beta chains from one specimen sequenced in a study of long-term antiretroviral therapy in people with HIV. At survey level, the immunoSEQ assay was run in its v3.0 version. Libraries were prepared by immunoSEQ multiplex PCR; TCRdb keeps only in-frame clonotypes and omits some of them. The sample yields 25,000 to 35,000 clones, 85% to 95% seen once. This material consisted of unsorted PBMCs, taken just over 7.2 years after starting antiretroviral therapy. The source of these receptors is a man aged 45-65 years with HIV.

The genes are TRBV7-3 and TRBJ2-7; no definite D call. The CDR3 has 12 residues. Trimming cost V 1 base and J 1 base, with 2 bases left between them. CDR1 is SGHTA, CDR2 FQGTGA, per germline. CDR3 residues: CASSLISYEQYF. The CDR3 DNA sequence: TGTGCCAGCAGCTTAATTTCCTACGAGCAGTACTTC.

This chain links TRBV7-3 with TRBJ1-1; D gene uncertain. V was trimmed by 1 base and J by 1 base, leaving 4 bases between them. This CDR3 contains 13 residues. In germline, CDR1 is SGHTA, CDR2 FQGTGA. The CDR3 bases are TGTGCCAGCAGCTTAAGACAGAACACTGAAGCTTTCTTT. Its translation is CASSLRQNTEAFF.

In the case of this clone: Additional DNA sequences in this sample encode the identical CDR3. The chain carries TRBV14 and TRBJ2-7; TRBD1 agrees at 7 bases. The CDR3 runs to 15 residues. From germline, CDR1 is SGHDN and CDR2 FVKESK. The junction had 6 bases not matched to a gene; V was cut back by 1 base and J by 3 bases. The CDR3 spells CASSQAAGGGYEQYF. The CDR3 bases are TGTGCCAGCAGCCAAGCAGCAGGGGGTGGCTACGAGCAGTACTTC. Combining the CDR3 with reference TRBV14 and TRBJ2-7 gives the whole variable domain EAGVTQFPSHSVIEKGQTVTLRCDPISGHDNLYWYRRVMGKEIKFLLHFVKESKQDESGMPNNRFLAERTGGTYSTLKVQPAELEDSGVYFCASSQAAGGGYEQYFGPGTRLTVT.

This sequence joins TRBV28 and TRBJ1-6; 11 nucleotides match TRBD1. The V and J ends lost 6 bases and 9 bases, in that order; junction bases with no gene match: 7. This CDR3 is built from 15 residues. Germline CDR1 is MDHEN and CDR2 is SYDVKM. For the CDR3, the DNA is TGTGCCAGCAGGCCCCGGGACAGGGGGTTTTCACCCCTCCACTTT. This encodes CASRPRDRGFSPLHF.

This clone showed up just once. As DNA, the CDR3 is TGTGCCAGCACCCCGGTGGGAGCCTATGGCTACACCTTC. Amino acid sequence: CASTPVGAYGYTF. The chain links TRBV6-1 to TRBJ1-2, with D hard to call. The CDR3 is 13 amino acids. Trimming took 7 bases from V and 4 from J, leaving 13 bases between them. CDR1 and CDR2 from the germline V gene are MNHNS and SASEGT.

This clone occurred once. This sequence joins TRBV19 and TRBJ2-1, with 12 bases fitting TRBD2. V lost 9 bases to trimming and J lost 4 bases; unmatched junction nucleotides: 4. The germline V gene has CDR1 LNHDA and CDR2 SQIVND (reference sequence). The CDR3 contains 14 residues. CDR3 loop: CASRLAGVYNEQFF. CDR3 nucleotides: TGTGCCAGCAGACTAGCGGGGGTTTACAATGAGCAGTTCTTC.

This clone has just one count. V and J are TRBV13 and TRBJ2-1; 9 bases match TRBD2. The J segment lost 10 bases and the V segment lost 2 bases, leaving 9 bases of the junction unmatched. The CDR3 contains 15 residues. Germline V lookup: CDR1 PRHDT, CDR2 FYEKMQ (reference sequence). The CDR3 protein is CASSLSAGGAKEQFF. CDR3 sequence (DNA): TGTGCCAGCAGCTTAAGCGCGGGGGGGGCTAAAGAGCAGTTCTTC.

Only a few counts were recorded for this clone. The rearrangement links TRBV6-1 to TRBJ1-1; D gene unclear. The CDR3 contains 12 residues. The V end lost 6 bases, the J end lost 7 bases, and 12 bases lay between the germline ends. From germline, CDR1 is MNHNS and CDR2 SASEGT. CDR3 bases: TGTGCCAGCAGAACGGACTGGGATGAAGCTTTCTTT. Its protein product is CASRTDWDEAFF.

The chain combines TRBV19 with TRBJ2-3; 8 bases are shared with TRBD1. The CDR3 is 15 amino acids. The germline CDR1 and CDR2 sequences are LNHDA and SQIVND (reference sequence). V was pared by 3 bases and J by 2 bases, with 4 bases of the junction left unmatched. The CDR3 DNA sequence: TGTGCCAGTAGTATGTCGGGACAGGTCACAGATACGCAGTATTTT. This sequence encodes CASSMSGQVTDTQYF. Together with reference TRBV19 and TRBJ2-3, the CDR3 gives the full variable domain: DGGITQSPKYLFRKEGQNVTLSCEQNLNHDAMYWYRQDPGQGLRLIYYSQIVNDFQKGDIAEGYSVSREKKESFPLTVTSAQKNPTAFYLCASSMSGQVTDTQYFGPGTRLTVL.

V is TRBV29-1 and J is TRBJ2-3; D might be TRBD1 (6 bases). Germline assignment: CDR1 SQVTM and CDR2 ANQGSEA. Trimming stripped 7 bases from V and 1 base from J, with 18 bases between. The CDR3 covers 15 residues. CDR3 nucleotides: TGCAGCGCCCCGAAGAGGCGGACAGGCACAGATACGCAGTATTTT. This translates into CSAPKRRTGTDTQYF.